Listed below are T cell receptor beta chains from one sample, sequenced in a study of T cell repertoires in cytomegalovirus infection. MiXCR was run by TCRdb on the reads, yielding one entry per CDR3 protein. The repertoire includes 680,000 or so distinct CDR3 sequences, about 40% of them detected once, and around 2.6% sits in the top ten. Sequencing was carried out using PBMCs. These receptors were taken from a human donor in good health (CMV status not recorded). Some clones in this sample may be carry-over from other donors' samples. Both conserved end residues are part of each CDR3. A D gene is named only where the DNA matches it firmly. The listing skips clone size in some rows; elsewhere it reads once, few, many or a size class.

d_call: TRBD1; clone_size: NA; v_call: TRBV28; j_call: TRBJ1-2; cdr3_aa: CASSTGQGQGYTF; cdr3_nt: TGTGCCAGCAGTACGGGACAGGGCCAGGGCTACACCTTC
d_call: TRBD2; clone_size: NA; v_call: TRBV11-2; j_call: TRBJ2-1; cdr3_aa: CASSLVGGSGSKYEQFF; cdr3_nt: TGTGCCAGCAGCTTAGTGGGGGGTAGCGGGAGTAAGTATGAGCAGTTCTTC
d_call: NA; clone_size: many; v_call: TRBV6-2/TRBV6-3; j_call: TRBJ2-3; cdr3_aa: CASSGPPGPTSADTQYF; cdr3_nt: TGTGCCAGCAGCGGACCCCCGGGACCAACGAGTGCAGATACGCAGTATTTT
d_call: NA; clone_size: few; v_call: TRBV6-1; j_call: TRBJ1-5; cdr3_aa: CASSEDRPSRNSNQPQHF; cdr3_nt: TGTGCCAGCAGTGAAGACAGGCCCTCCCGGAATAGCAATCAGCCCCAGCATTTT
d_call: TRBD2; clone_size: NA; v_call: TRBV7-2; j_call: TRBJ2-2; cdr3_aa: CASSLVAGSGGELFF; cdr3_nt: TGTGCCAGCAGCTTAGTAGCGGGGTCTGGCGGGGAGCTGTTTTTT
d_call: NA; clone_size: NA; v_call: TRBV27; j_call: TRBJ2-3; cdr3_aa: CASSSEQGHTDTQYF; cdr3_nt: TGTGCCAGCAGTTCAGAACAGGGACACACAGATACGCAGTATTTT
d_call: NA; clone_size: few; v_call: TRBV12-3/TRBV12-4; j_call: TRBJ1-2; cdr3_aa: CASSLSGRHAGSGDYGYTF; cdr3_nt: TGTGCCAGCAGTTTAAGTGGGCGCCATGCAGGGTCCGGTGACTATGGCTACACCTTC
d_call: NA; clone_size: NA; v_call: TRBV7-9; j_call: TRBJ1-3; cdr3_aa: CASIPWGSPSGNTIYF; cdr3_nt: TGTGCCAGCATTCCGTGGGGCTCCCCCTCTGGAAACACCATATATTTT
d_call: NA; clone_size: few; v_call: TRBV20-1; j_call: TRBJ1-2; cdr3_aa: CSARDGQHYGYTF; cdr3_nt: TGCAGTGCTAGAGACGGACAGCACTATGGCTACACCTTC
d_call: NA; clone_size: NA; v_call: TRBV7-9; j_call: TRBJ1-4; cdr3_aa: CASSFTGKNEKLFF; cdr3_nt: TGTGCCAGCAGCTTTACAGGGAAAAATGAAAAACTGTTTTTT
d_call: NA; clone_size: NA; v_call: TRBV7-9; j_call: TRBJ1-2; cdr3_aa: CASSLKGGRLYGYTF; cdr3_nt: TGTGCCAGCAGCTTAAAGGGGGGACGGCTCTATGGCTACACCTTC
d_call: TRBD1; clone_size: NA; v_call: TRBV12-3/TRBV12-4; j_call: TRBJ1-6; cdr3_aa: CASSYLGQGRSPLHF; cdr3_nt: TGTGCCAGCAGTTACCTTGGACAGGGCCGCTCACCCCTCCACTTT
d_call: NA; clone_size: many; v_call: TRBV7-2; j_call: TRBJ2-3; cdr3_aa: CASSLDPGTDTQYF; cdr3_nt: TGTGCCAGCAGCTTAGACCCGGGGACAGATACGCAGTATTTT
d_call: NA; clone_size: NA; v_call: TRBV7-2; j_call: TRBJ2-5; cdr3_aa: CASSLTGALRETQYF; cdr3_nt: TGTGCCAGCAGCTTAACGGGGGCGCTGAGAGAGACCCAGTACTTC
d_call: NA; clone_size: NA; v_call: TRBV12-3/TRBV12-4; j_call: TRBJ2-2; cdr3_aa: CASRGVGLDTGELFF; cdr3_nt: TGTGCCAGCAGGGGTGTAGGGCTGGACACCGGGGAGCTGTTTTTT
d_call: NA; clone_size: NA; v_call: TRBV11-2; j_call: TRBJ2-3; cdr3_aa: CASRARANTDTQYF; cdr3_nt: TGTGCCAGCAGGGCCCGAGCGAACACAGATACGCAGTATTTT
d_call: NA; clone_size: few; v_call: TRBV7-2; j_call: TRBJ1-5; cdr3_aa: CASSYIDVNQPQHF; cdr3_nt: TGTGCCAGCAGTTACATCGACGTCAATCAGCCCCAGCATTTT